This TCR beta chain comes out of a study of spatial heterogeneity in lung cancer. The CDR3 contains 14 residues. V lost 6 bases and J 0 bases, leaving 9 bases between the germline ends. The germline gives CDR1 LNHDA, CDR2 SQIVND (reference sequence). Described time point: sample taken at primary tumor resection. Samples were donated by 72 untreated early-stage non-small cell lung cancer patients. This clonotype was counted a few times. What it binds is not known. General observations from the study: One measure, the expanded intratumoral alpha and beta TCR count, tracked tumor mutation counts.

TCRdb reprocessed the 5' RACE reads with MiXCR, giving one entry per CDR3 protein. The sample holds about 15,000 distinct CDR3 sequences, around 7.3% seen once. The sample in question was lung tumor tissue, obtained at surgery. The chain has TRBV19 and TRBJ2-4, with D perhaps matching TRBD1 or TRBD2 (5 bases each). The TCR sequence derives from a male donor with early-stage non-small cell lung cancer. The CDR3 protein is CASRGELAKNIQYF. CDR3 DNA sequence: TGTGCCAGTAGGGGGGAGCTAGCCAAAAACATTCAGTACTTC.